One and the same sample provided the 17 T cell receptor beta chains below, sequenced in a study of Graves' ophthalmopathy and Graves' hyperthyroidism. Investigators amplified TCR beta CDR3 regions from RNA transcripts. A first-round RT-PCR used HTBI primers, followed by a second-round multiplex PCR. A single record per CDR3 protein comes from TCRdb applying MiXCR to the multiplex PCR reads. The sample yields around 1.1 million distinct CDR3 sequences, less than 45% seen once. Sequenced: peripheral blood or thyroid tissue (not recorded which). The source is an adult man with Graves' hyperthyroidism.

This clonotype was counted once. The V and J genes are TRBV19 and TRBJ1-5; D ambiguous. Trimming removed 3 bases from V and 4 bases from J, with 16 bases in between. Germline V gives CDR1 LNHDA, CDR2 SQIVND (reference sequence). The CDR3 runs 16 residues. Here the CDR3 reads CASSIFAGASNQPQHF. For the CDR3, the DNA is TGTGCCAGTAGTATTTTCGCGGGCGCCTCTAATCAGCCCCAGCATTTT. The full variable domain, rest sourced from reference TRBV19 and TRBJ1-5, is DGGITQSPKYLFRKEGQNVTLSCEQNLNHDAMYWYRQDPGQGLRLIYYSQIVNDFQKGDIAEGYSVSREKKESFPLTVTSAQKNPTAFYLCASSIFAGASNQPQHFGDGTRLSIL.

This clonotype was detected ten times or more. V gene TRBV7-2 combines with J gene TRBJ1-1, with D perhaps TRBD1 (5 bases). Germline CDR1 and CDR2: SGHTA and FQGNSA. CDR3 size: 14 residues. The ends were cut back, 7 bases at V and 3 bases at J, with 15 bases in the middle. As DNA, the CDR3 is TGTGCCAGCAAGGGCGGGGCGCAGTACACTGAAGCTTTCTTT. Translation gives CASKGGAQYTEAFF.

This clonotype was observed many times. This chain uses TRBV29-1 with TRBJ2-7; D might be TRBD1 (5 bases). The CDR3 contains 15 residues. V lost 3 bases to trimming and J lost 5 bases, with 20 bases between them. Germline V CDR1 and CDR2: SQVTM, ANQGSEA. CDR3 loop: CSVEAADTGVNEQYF. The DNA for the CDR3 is TGCAGCGTTGAGGCGGCGGACACCGGCGTTAACGAGCAGTACTTC.

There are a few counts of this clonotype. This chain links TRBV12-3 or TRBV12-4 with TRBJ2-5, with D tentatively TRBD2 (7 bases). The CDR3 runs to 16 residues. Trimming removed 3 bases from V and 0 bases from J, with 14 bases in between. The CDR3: CASSFRGGVYQETQYF. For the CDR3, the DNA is TGTGCCAGCAGTTTCCGCGGGGGCGTGTACCAAGAGACCCAGTACTTC.

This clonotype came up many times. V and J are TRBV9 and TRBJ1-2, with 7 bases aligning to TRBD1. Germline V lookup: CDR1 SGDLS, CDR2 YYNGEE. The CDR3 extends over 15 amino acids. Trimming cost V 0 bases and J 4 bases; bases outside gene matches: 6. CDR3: CASSVGEQGIYGYTF. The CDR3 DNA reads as TGTGCCAGCAGCGTAGGGGAACAGGGGATCTATGGCTACACCTTC.

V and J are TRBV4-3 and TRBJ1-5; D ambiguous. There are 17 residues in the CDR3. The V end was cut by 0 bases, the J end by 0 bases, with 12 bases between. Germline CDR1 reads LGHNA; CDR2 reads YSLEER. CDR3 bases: TGCGCCAGCAGCCAAGATTACGGCAGATATAGCAATCAGCCCCAGCATTTT. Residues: CASSQDYGRYSNQPQHF.

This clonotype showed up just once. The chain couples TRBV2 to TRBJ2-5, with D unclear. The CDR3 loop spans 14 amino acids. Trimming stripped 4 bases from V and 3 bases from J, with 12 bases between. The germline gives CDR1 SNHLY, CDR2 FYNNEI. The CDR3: CASSVQGPKETQYF. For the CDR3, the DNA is TGTGCCAGCAGTGTCCAAGGGCCGAAAGAGACCCAGTACTTC.

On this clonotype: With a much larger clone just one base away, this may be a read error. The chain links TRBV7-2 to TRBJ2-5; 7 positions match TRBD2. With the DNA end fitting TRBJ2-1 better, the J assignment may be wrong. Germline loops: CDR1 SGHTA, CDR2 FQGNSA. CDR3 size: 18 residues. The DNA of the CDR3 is TGTGCCAGCAGCCCCCGTGCTTTGTGGGGAGGGAGCCAAGAGACCCAGTTCTTC. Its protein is CASSPRALWGGSQETQFF.

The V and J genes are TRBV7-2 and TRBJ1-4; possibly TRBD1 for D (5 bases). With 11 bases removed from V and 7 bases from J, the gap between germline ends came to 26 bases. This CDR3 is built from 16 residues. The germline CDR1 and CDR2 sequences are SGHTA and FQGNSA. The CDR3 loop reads CAWSVFGRVRIEKLFF. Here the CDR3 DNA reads TGTGCCTGGAGTGTATTCGGCAGGGTTAGGATTGAAAAACTGTTTTTT.

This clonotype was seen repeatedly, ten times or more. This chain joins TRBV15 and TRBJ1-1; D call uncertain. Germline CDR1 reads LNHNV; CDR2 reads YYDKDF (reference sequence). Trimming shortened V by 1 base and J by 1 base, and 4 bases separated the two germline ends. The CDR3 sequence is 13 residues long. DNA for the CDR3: TGTGCCACCAGCAGAGCGCAGAACACTGAAGCTTTCTTT. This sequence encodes CATSRAQNTEAFF.

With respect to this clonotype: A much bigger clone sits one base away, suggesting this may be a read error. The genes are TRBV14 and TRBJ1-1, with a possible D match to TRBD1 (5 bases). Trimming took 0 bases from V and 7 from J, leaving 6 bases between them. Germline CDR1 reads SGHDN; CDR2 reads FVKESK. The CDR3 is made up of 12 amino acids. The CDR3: CASSQDQGEAFF. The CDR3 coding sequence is TGTGCCAGCAGCCAAGATCAGGGTGAAGCTTTCTTT. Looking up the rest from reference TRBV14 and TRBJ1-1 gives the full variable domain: EAGVTQFPSHSVIEKGQTVTLRCDPISGHDNLYWYRRVMGKEIKFLLHFVKESKQDESGMPNNRFLAERTGGTYSTLKVQPAELEDSGVYFCASSQDQGEAFFGQGTRLTVV.

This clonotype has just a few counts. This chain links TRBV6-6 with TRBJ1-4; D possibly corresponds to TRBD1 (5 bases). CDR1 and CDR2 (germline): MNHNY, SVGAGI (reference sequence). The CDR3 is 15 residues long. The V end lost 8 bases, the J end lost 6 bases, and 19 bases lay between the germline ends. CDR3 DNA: TGTGCCAGCGCCAGACCCAGGGCGGGGGATGAAAAACTGTTTTTT. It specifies CASARPRAGDEKLFF.

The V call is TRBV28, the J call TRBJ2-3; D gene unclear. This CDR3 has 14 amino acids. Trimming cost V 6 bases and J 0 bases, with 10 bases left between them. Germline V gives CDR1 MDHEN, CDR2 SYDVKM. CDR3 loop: CASRGISSTDTQYF. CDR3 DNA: TGTGCCAGCAGGGGTATCTCTAGCACAGATACGCAGTATTTT.

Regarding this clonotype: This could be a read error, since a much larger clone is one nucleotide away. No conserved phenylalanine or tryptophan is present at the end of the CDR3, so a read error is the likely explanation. The DNA for the CDR3 is TGCAGTGCCAAGGACACGATCAATCAGCCCCAGCATTCT. This translates into CSAKDTINQPQHS. The J gene is TRBJ1-5, the V gene TRBV20-1; TRBD1 is a possible D gene (5 bases). CDR1 is DFQATT and CDR2 is SNEGSKA in the germline V gene (reference sequence). CDR3 size: 13 residues. Trimming cost V 6 bases and J 3 bases, with 12 bases left between them.

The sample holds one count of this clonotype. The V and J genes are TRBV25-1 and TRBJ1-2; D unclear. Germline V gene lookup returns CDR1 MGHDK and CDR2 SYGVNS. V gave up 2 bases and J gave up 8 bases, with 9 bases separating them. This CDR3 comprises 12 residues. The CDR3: CASSEATSGYTF. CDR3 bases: TGTGCCAGCAGTGAAGCGACTAGCGGCTACACCTTC.

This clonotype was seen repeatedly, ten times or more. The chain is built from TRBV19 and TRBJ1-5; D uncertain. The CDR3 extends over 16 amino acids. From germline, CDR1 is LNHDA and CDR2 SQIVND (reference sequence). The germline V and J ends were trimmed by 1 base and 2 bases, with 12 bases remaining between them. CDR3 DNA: TGTGCCAGTAGTATAGTAGGGAGCGGTGGCAATCAGCCCCAGCATTTT. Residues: CASSIVGSGGNQPQHF.

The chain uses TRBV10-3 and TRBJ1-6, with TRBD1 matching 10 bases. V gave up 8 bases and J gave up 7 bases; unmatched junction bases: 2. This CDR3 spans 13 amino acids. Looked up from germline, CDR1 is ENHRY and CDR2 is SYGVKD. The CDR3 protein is CAIGTGENSPLHF. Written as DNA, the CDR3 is TGTGCCATCGGGACAGGGGAAAATTCACCCCTCCACTTT.